This T cell receptor (beta chain) was documented in a study of T cells after posttransplantation cyclophosphamide. General study findings and limits: Blood and skin or GI T cell repertoires showed limited TRB overlap. After PTCy, TRB diversity resembled that of CNI/methotrexate controls. Later blood repertoires were often dominated by clones from the donor CD8+ memory compartment.

This clone came up many times. The target antigen is unknown. Some clones are missing from TCRdb's copy, which holds only in-frame ones; the method was immunoSEQ multiplex PCR. The sample holds tens of thousands of clones, and no clone turns up only once. The sequence derives from a man aged 30-40 years in good health and a related stem cell transplant donor. Sequenced: PBMCs.

The CDR3, as DNA: TGTGCCAGCAGTGAAAGGGCTGAAGCTTTCTTT. It yields the protein CASSERAEAFF. This chain joins TRBV6-1 and TRBJ1-1; D remains ambiguous. Germline V gene sequence: CDR1 MNHNS, CDR2 SASEGT. The CDR3 sequence is 11 residues long. V was pared by 2 bases and J by 6 bases, with 4 bases between.